This T cell receptor (beta chain) stems from a study of radiotherapy plus CTLA-4 blockade in lung cancer. Findings and limits, study-wide: Among reported predictors of response, early blood T cell clone dynamics with interferon-beta performed best.

CTLA-4 blockade using ipilimumab, together with focal radiation, was received by patients with chemo-refractory metastatic non-small-cell lung cancer. In its sample, this clone was seen a few times. Its antigen is still unknown. This table comes from immunoSEQ multiplex PCR, and its TCRdb copy is limited to in-frame clones, with some not included. The table has 50,000 to 70,000 clones, approximately 82% seen once. V shed 7 bases, J shed 4 bases, and the junction held 4 bases outside the gene matches. The V gene's germline CDR1 is SGHDT and CDR2 YYEEEE. CDR3 length equals 13 residues. Material: peripheral blood, obtained from a patient treated with radiotherapy plus ipilimumab. The genes are TRBV5-6 and TRBJ1-1; 10 bases fit TRBD1. The origin of this receptor is a human donor with non-small cell lung cancer whose response to radiotherapy plus ipilimumab could not be evaluated. The CDR3 spells CASGRDRGTEAFF. CDR3 DNA: TGTGCCAGCGGCCGGGACAGGGGCACTGAAGCTTTCTTT.